This T cell receptor beta chain was captured by sequencing in a study of blood T cell repertoires in COVID-19. Followed over time, Seattle patients had been enrolled while infection was active. In the original analysis: Reference gene primer amplification gave estimated nucleated cell counts. Data came from immunoSEQ multiplex PCR; TCRdb stores just in-frame clones and leaves some out. The V and J calls and clone size come from that table; D and trimming were worked out from the DNA. The sample lists some 500,000 clones, roughly nine tenths occurring once. Germline CDR1 SEHNR, CDR2 FQNEAQ (reference sequence). The CDR3 runs to 12 residues. The J segment lost 10 bases and the V segment lost 4 bases, leaving 2 bases of the junction unmatched.

The clonotype originates from a woman aged 50 to 65 with COVID-19, enrolled during active disease. The sequencing input was peripheral blood. The chain is built from TRBV7-9 and TRBJ2-1; 9 nucleotides agree with TRBD1. The CDR3 DNA reads TGTGCCAGCAGCTCTACAGGGGGCGAGCAGTTCTTC. Translation: CASSSTGGEQFF.